A selection of T cell receptor beta chains follows, all from one sample in a study of blood T cells in healthy people across ages. From the 5' RACE reads, TCRdb called clonotypes with MiXCR, one entry per CDR3 protein. The table has about 640,000 distinct CDR3 sequences, under 30% seen once. The sequenced sample consisted of blood. Receptors were obtained from a woman of 80 years or more in good health. Both conserved end residues are part of each CDR3. A D gene is named only where the DNA matches it firmly. The size entry is marked missing in some rows and otherwise reads once, few, many or a size class.

v_call	d_call	j_call	clone_size	cdr3_aa	cdr3_nt
TRBV5-1	TRBD1	TRBJ2-1	many	CASSGNRGLDNEQFF	TGCGCCAGCAGCGGGAACAGGGGGCTTGACAATGAGCAGTTCTTC
TRBV6-5	.	TRBJ2-5	few	CASRYSGLAYEQYF	TGTGCCAGCAGGTATTCCGGACTCGCTTATGAGCAGTACTTC
TRBV20-1	.	TRBJ1-6	.	CSARPVPTPLSPLHF	TGCAGTGCTAGACCGGTACCGACGCCTCTCTCACCCCTCCACTTT
TRBV5-1	.	TRBJ2-2	few	CASSLESPSTGELFF	TGCGCCAGCAGCTTGGAGTCCCCTAGCACCGGGGAGCTGTTTTTT
TRBV18	.	TRBJ1-5	many	CASSPGYSNQPQHF	TGTGCCAGCTCACCGGGCTATAGCAATCAGCCCCAGCATTTT
TRBV29-1	TRBD1	TRBJ2-1	.	CSVEGQGIREQFF	TGCAGCGTTGAGGGACAGGGGATCCGGGAGCAGTTCTTC
TRBV7-9	TRBD1	TRBJ1-5	many	CASSLGDRESQPQHF	TGTGCCAGCAGCTTAGGGGACAGGGAAAGCCAGCCCCAGCATTTT
TRBV6-6	TRBD2	TRBJ2-5	.	CASSYMAGEEETQYF	TGTGCCAGCAGTTACATGGCGGGGGAGGAAGAGACCCAGTACTTC
TRBV21-1	.	TRBJ1-1	few	CASSNLKKRGSIAYTEAFF	TGTGCCAGCAGCAATTTAAAGAAAAGGGGGTCTATCGCGTACACTGAAGCTTTCTTT
TRBV19	TRBD2	TRBJ2-7	.	CASSISGGVNNEQYF	TGTGCCAGTAGCATAAGCGGGGGGGTTAACAATGAGCAGTACTTC
TRBV27	.	TRBJ1-3	few	CASTLLGRSSGNTIYF	TGTGCCAGCACCCTCCTCGGACGGAGCTCTGGAAACACCATATATTTT
TRBV7-9	.	TRBJ1-2	many	CASSGGGYYGYTF	TGTGCCAGCAGCGGAGGAGGATACTATGGCTACACCTTC
TRBV3-1	.	TRBJ1-1	few	CASSQGVAGGTEAFF	TGTGCCAGCAGCCAAGGAGTAGCGGGGGGAACTGAAGCTTTCTTT
TRBV6-1	.	TRBJ2-7	many	CASSGAAVPYEQYF	TGTGCCAGCAGTGGCGCGGCAGTCCCCTACGAGCAGTACTTC
TRBV5-1	TRBD1	TRBJ1-2	.	CASRNGTGAYGYTF	TGCGCCAGCCGCAATGGGACAGGGGCCTATGGCTACACCTTC
TRBV7-6	TRBD2	TRBJ2-5	once	CASSSILAGGQETQYF	TGTGCCAGCAGCTCGATACTAGCGGGGGGCCAAGAGACCCAGTACTTC
TRBV7-3	.	TRBJ2-5	many	CASSLTVQEKTQYF	TGTGCCAGCAGCTTAACCGTCCAGGAAAAGACCCAGTACTTC
TRBV5-6	.	TRBJ2-7	many	CASSWDQSSSYEQYF	TGTGCCAGCAGCTGGGACCAGTCAAGCTCCTACGAGCAGTACTTC
TRBV7-9	TRBD1	TRBJ2-7	.	CAGSLWDRLTDEQYF	TGTGCCGGCAGCTTATGGGACAGGTTAACAGACGAGCAGTACTTC
TRBV4-1	.	TRBJ2-5	few	CASSHDQSGAGRETQYF	TGCGCCAGCAGCCATGATCAGTCGGGTGCCGGGCGGGAGACCCAGTACTTC
TRBV9	TRBD1	TRBJ2-5	.	CASSVAAGGRETQYF	TGTGCCAGCAGCGTAGCTGCAGGGGGCCGAGAGACCCAGTACTTC
TRBV12-3/TRBV12-4	TRBD2	TRBJ2-5	many	CASSFLAGAKETQYF	TGTGCCAGCAGTTTTCTAGCGGGGGCCAAAGAGACCCAGTACTTC
TRBV7-3	.	TRBJ2-1	few	CASSSLGVTEQFF	TGTGCCAGCAGCTCCCTGGGGGTCACTGAGCAGTTCTTC
TRBV20-1	TRBD1	TRBJ2-3	.	CSARDQTGGTDTQYF	TGCAGTGCTAGAGATCAGACAGGGGGCACAGATACGCAGTATTTT